Listed below are T cell receptor beta chains from one sample, sequenced in a study of Ad26.COV2.S vaccination and SARS-CoV-2 variants. Data came from immunoSEQ multiplex PCR; TCRdb stores just in-frame clones and leaves some out. In the table there are around 400,000 clones, about 93% of which are singletons. The source was peripheral blood, collected in a trial of Ad26.COV2.S vaccine versus placebo. Source of these receptors: a person aged 18-60 years who received the Ad26.COV2.S COVID-19 vaccine or a placebo. The CDR3 runs from the conserved cysteine through the conserved F or W. The D gene is left open where the match is weak. Clone size is stated in some rows and not others, as once, few, many or a class when expanded.

-	-	TRBV25-1	TRBJ2-2	TGTGCCAGCAGTGAATATTCGGGGGAGCTGTTTTTT	CASSEYSGELFF
-	TRBD1	TRBV7-6	TRBJ2-4	TGTGCCAGCAGCTCAGGGACAGGGAAAAACATTCAGTACTTC	CASSSGTGKNIQYF
-	-	TRBV9	TRBJ2-6	TGTGCCAGCAGCGTAGTCGGGCAGCCTGGAACTGGGGCCAACGTCCTGACTTTC	CASSVVGQPGTGANVLTF
few	-	TRBV10-1	TRBJ1-2	TGCGCCAGCAGCGCTGGAGGGGGCTATGGCTACACCTTC	CASSAGGGYGYTF
-	TRBD2	TRBV18	TRBJ2-1	TGTGCCAGCTCACCACTGGCGGGAGGTCCCAATGAGCAGTTCTTC	CASSPLAGGPNEQFF
-	TRBD2	TRBV29-1	TRBJ2-2	TGCAGCGTTGAAAGGCGGGAGGGCCGTAACGGGGAGCTGTTTTTT	CSVERREGRNGELFF
-	-	TRBV7-9	TRBJ2-3	TGTGCCAGCTCCCCCCGTGGGAGCGAGGTCACAGATACGCAGTATTTT	CASSPRGSEVTDTQYF
-	-	TRBV28	TRBJ1-6	TGTGCCAGCACTTATCCCCCTTCACCCCTCCACTTT	CASTYPPSPLHF
-	TRBD2	TRBV6-4	TRBJ2-1	TGTGCCAGCAGTGACGCCGGGACTAGTAAAAATGAGCAGTTCTTC	CASSDAGTSKNEQFF
-	TRBD1	TRBV7-9	TRBJ1-2	TGTGCCAGCAGCCGGGACAGGGGTACCTATGGCTACACCTTC	CASSRDRGTYGYTF